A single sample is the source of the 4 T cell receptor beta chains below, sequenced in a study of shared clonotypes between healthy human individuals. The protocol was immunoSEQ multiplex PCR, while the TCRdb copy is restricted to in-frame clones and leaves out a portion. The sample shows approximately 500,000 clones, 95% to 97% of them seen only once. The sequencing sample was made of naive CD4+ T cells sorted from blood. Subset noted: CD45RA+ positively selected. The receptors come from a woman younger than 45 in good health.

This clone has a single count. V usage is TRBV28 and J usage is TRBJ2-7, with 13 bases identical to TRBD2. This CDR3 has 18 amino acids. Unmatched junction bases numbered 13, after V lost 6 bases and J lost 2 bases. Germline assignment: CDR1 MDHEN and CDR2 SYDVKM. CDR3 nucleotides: TGTGCCAGCAGCGACCGGACTAGCGGGAGCCGACCAACCTACGAGCAGTACTTC. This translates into CASSDRTSGSRPTYEQYF. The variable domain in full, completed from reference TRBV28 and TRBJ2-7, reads DVKVTQSSRYLVKRTGEKVFLECVQDMDHENMFWYRQDPGLGLRLIYFSYDVKMKEKGDIPEGYSVSREKKERFSLILESASTNQTSMYLCASSDRTSGSRPTYEQYFGPGTRLTVT.

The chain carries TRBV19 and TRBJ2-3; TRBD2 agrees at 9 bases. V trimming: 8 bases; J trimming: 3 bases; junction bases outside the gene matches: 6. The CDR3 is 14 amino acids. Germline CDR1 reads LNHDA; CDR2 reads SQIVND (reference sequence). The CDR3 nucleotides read TGTGCCAGTCGGGATAGCGGGAGAACAGATACGCAGTATTTT. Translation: CASRDSGRTDTQYF. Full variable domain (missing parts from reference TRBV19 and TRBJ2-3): DGGITQSPKYLFRKEGQNVTLSCEQNLNHDAMYWYRQDPGQGLRLIYYSQIVNDFQKGDIAEGYSVSREKKESFPLTVTSAQKNPTAFYLCASRDSGRTDTQYFGPGTRLTVL.

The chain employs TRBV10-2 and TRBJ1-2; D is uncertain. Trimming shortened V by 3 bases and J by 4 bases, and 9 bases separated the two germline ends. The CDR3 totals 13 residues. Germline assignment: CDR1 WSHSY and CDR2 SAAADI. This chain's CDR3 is CASSDPGSYGYTF. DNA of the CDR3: TGCGCCAGCAGTGATCCGGGGAGCTATGGCTACACCTTC.

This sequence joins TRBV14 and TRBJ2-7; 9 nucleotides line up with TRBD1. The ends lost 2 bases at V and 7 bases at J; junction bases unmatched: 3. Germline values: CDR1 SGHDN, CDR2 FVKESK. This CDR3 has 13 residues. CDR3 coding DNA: TGTGCCAGCAGCCAACCCGGGACAGGGGAGCAGTACTTC. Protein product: CASSQPGTGEQYF.